The sequence of this TCR beta chain was determined in a study of cytomegalovirus exposure and HLA in healthy donors. The overall study: Prior work identified more than 90 million unique TCR beta sequences in about 179 million T cells. The study, taken as a whole, reports: When a later analysis was performed, an Asian-associated ancestry cluster reportedly had fewer N-insertions than the approximately 700-donor mean. A few chains linked to CMV were shown in vitro to be specific for CMV antigens.

PCR amplification relied on 60 Vbeta primers (plus 13 Jbeta primers). Some clones are missing from TCRdb's copy, which holds only in-frame ones; the method was immunoSEQ multiplex PCR. The sample has around 72,000 clones, roughly four fifths seen once; the top ten hold 5.5% to 7.5%. The CDR3 loop spans 15 amino acids. The ends were cut back, 4 bases at V and 7 bases at J, with 16 bases in the middle. The germline V gene has CDR1 SNHLY and CDR2 FYNNEI. Worth noting for this clone: Its matching antigen is unknown.

Sequencing used PBMCs. The chain uses TRBV2 and TRBJ1-4; possible D gene TRBD1, 6 bases. This sequence was found in a man aged 45 to 65 in good health and CMV-seronegative. The chain's CDR3 is CASSVLAGAIEKLFF. For the CDR3, the DNA is TGTGCCAGCAGTGTATTGGCAGGGGCGATTGAAAAACTGTTTTTT. Full variable domain (remainder filled in from reference TRBV2 and TRBJ1-4): EPEVTQTPSHQVTQMGQEVILRCVPISNHLYFYWYRQILGQKVEFLVSFYNNEISEKSEIFDDQFSVERPDGSNFTLKIRSTKLEDSAMYFCASSVLAGAIEKLFFGSGTQLSVL.